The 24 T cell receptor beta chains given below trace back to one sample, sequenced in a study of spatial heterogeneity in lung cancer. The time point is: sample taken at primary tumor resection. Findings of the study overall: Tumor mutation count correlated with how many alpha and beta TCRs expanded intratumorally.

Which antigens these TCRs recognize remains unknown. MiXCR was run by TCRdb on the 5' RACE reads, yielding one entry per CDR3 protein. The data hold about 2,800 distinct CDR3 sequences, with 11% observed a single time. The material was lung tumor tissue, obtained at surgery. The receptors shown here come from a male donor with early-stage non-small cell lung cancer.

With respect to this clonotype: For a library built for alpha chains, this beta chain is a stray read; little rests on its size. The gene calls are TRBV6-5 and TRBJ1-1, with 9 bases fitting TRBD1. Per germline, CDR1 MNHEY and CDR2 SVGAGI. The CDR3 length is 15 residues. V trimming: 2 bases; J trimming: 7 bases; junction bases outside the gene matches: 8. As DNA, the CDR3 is TGTGCCAGCAGTTACACGGGACAGGGTGCCAATGAAGCTTTCTTT. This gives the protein CASSYTGQGANEAFF.

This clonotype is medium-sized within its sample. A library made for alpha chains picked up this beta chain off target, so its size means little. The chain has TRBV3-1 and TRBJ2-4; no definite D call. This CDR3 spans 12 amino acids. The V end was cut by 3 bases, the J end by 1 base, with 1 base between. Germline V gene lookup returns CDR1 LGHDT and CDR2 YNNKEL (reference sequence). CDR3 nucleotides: TGTGCCAGCAGCCAGGCCAAAAACATTCAGTACTTC. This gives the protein CASSQAKNIQYF.

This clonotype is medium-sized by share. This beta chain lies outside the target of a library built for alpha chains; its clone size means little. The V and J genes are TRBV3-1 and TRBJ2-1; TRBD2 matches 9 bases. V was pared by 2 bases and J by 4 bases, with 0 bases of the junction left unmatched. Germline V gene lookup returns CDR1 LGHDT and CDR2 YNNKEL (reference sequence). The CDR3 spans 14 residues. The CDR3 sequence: CASSQLAGYNEQFF. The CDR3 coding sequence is TGTGCCAGCAGCCAACTAGCGGGGTACAATGAGCAGTTCTTC.

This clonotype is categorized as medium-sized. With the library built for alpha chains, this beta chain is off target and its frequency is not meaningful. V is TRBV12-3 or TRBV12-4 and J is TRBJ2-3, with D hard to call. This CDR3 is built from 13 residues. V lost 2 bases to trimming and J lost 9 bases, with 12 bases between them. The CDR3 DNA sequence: TGTGCCAGCAGTTTAAACTGGCTGGGGACGCAGTATTTT. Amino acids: CASSLNWLGTQYF.

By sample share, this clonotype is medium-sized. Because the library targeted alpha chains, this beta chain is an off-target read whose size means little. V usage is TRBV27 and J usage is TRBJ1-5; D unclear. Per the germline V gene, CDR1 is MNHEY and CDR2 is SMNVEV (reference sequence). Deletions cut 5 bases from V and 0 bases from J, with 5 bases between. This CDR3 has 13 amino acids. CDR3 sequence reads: CASSTNSNQPQHF. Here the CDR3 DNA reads TGTGCCAGCAGTACCAATAGCAATCAGCCCCAGCATTTT.

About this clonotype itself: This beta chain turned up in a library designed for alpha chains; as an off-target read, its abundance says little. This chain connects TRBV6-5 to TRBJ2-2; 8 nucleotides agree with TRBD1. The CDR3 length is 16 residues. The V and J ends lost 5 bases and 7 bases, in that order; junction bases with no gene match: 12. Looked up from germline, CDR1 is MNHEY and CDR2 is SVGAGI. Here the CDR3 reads CASSPRRGPANGELFF. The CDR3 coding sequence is TGTGCCAGCAGTCCCCGCAGGGGGCCGGCGAACGGGGAGCTGTTTTTT.

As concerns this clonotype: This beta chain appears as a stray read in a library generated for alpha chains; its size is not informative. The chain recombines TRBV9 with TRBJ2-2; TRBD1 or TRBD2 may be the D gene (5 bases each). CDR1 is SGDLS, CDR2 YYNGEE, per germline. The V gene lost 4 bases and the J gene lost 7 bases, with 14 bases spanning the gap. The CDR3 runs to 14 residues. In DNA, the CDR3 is TGTGCCAGCAGCACCGGGACGGGAAGCGGGGAGCTGTTTTTT. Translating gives CASSTGTGSGELFF.

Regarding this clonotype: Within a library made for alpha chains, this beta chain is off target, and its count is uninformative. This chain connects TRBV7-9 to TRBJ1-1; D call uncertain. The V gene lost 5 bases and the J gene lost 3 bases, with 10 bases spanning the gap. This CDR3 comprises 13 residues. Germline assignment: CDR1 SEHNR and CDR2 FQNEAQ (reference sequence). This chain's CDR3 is CASSEREDTEAFF. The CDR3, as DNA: TGTGCCAGCAGCGAGAGGGAGGACACTGAAGCTTTCTTT.

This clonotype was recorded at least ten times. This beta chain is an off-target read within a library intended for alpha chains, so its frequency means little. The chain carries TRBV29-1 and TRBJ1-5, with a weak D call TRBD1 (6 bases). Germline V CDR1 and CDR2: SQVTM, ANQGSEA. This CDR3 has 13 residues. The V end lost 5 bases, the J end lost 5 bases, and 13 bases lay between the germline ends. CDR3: CSVTDSLDQPQHF. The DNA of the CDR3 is TGCAGCGTTACGGACAGCCTTGATCAGCCCCAGCATTTT. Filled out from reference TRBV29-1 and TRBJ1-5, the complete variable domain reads SAVISQKPSRDICQRGTSLTIQCQVDSQVTMMFWYRQQPGQSLTLIATANQGSEATYESGFVIDKFPISRPNLTFSTLTVSNMSPEDSSIYLCSVTDSLDQPQHFGDGTRLSIL.

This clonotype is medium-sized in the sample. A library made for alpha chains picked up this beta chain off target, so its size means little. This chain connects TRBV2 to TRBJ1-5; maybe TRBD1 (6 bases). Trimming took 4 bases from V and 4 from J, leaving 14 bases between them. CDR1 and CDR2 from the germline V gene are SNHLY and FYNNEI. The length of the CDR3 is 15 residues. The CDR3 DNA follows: TGTGCCAGCAGTGGTTTGGGGGGGACAAATCAGCCCCAGCATTTT. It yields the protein CASSGLGGTNQPQHF. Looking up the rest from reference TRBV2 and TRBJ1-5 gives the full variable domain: EPEVTQTPSHQVTQMGQEVILRCVPISNHLYFYWYRQILGQKVEFLVSFYNNEISEKSEIFDDQFSVERPDGSNFTLKIRSTKLEDSAMYFCASSGLGGTNQPQHFGDGTRLSIL.

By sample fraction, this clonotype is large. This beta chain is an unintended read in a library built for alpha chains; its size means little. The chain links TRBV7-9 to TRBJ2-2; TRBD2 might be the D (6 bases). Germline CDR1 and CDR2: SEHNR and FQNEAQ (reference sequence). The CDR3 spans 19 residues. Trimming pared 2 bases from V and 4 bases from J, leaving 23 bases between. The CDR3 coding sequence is TGTGCCAGCAGCTTATTGAATCGTGCCGGCGGGGTCTCCACCGGGGAGCTGTTTTTT. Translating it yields CASSLLNRAGGVSTGELFF.

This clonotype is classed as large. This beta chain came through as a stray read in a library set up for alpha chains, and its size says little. CDR3 in amino acids: CASSPRTSGGGRRAAQYF. CDR3 sequence (DNA): TGTGCCAGCAGCCCCAGGACTAGCGGGGGGGGCCGGCGGGCGGCCCAGTACTTC. The chain is built from TRBV7-2 and TRBJ2-5, with 15 bases identical to TRBD2. V lost 5 bases to trimming and J lost 9 bases; unmatched junction nucleotides: 16. CDR3 length: 18 amino acids. CDR1 and CDR2 from the germline V gene are SGHTA and FQGNSA.

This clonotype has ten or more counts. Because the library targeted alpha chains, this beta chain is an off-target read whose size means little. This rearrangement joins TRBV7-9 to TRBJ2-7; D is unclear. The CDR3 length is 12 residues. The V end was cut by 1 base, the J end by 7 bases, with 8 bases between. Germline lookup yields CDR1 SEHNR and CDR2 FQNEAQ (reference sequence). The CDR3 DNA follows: TGTGCCAGCAGCTTAGGGGTCGGGGAGCAGTACTTC. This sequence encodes CASSLGVGEQYF.

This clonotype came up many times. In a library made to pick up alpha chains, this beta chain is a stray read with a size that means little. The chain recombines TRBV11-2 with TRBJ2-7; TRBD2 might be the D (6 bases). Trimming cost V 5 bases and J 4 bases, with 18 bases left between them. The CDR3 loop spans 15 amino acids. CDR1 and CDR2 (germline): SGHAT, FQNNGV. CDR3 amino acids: CASSRAGGVGYEQYF. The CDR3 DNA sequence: TGTGCCAGCAGCCGAGCGGGCGGGGTTGGGTACGAGCAGTACTTC.

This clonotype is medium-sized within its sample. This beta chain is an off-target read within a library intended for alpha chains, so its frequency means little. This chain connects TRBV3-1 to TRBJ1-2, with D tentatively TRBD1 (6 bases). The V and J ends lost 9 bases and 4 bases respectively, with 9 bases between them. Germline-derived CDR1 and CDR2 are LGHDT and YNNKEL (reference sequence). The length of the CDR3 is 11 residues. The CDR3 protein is CASSRGYGYTF. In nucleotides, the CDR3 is TGTGCCAGTAGCAGGGGCTATGGCTACACCTTC.

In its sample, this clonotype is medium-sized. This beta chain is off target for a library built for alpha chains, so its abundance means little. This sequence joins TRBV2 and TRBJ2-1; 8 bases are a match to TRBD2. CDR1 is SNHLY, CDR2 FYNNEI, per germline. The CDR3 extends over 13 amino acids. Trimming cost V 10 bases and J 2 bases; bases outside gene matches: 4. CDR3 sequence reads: CATTSGPYNEQFF. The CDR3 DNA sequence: TGTGCCACCACTAGCGGACCCTACAATGAGCAGTTCTTC.

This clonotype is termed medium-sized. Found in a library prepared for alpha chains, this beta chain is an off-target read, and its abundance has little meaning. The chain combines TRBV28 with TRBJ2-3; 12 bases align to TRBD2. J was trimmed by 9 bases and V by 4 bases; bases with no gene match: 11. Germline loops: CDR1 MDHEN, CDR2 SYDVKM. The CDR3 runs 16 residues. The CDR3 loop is CASSSLAGGLRGTQYF. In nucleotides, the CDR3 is TGTGCCAGCAGTTCCCTAGCGGGAGGGCTTAGAGGGACGCAGTATTTT.

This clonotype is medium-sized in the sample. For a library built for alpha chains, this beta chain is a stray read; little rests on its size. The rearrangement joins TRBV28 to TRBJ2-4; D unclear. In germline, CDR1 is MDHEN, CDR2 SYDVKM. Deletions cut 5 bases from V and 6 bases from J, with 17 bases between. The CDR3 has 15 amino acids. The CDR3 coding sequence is TGTGCCAGCAGTCCCCCGTTGACAACCAGAAACATTCAGTACTTC. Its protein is CASSPPLTTRNIQYF.

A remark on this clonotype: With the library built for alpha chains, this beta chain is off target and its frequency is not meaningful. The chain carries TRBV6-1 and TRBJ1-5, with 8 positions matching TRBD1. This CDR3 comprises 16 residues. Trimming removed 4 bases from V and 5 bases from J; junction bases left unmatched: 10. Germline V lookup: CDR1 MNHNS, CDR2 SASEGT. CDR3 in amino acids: CASSGRGQGHYQPQHF. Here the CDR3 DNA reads TGTGCCAGCAGTGGACGAGGACAGGGACATTATCAGCCCCAGCATTTT.

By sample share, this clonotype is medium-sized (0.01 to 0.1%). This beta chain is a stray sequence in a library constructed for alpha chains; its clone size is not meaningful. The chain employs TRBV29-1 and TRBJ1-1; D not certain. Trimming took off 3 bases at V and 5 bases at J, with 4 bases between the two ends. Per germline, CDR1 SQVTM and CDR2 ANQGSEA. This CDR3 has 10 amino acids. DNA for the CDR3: TGCAGCGTTGACGTAACTGAAGCTTTCTTT. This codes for CSVDVTEAFF. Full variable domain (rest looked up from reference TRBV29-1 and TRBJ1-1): SAVISQKPSRDICQRGTSLTIQCQVDSQVTMMFWYRQQPGQSLTLIATANQGSEATYESGFVIDKFPISRPNLTFSTLTVSNMSPEDSSIYLCSVDVTEAFFGQGTRLTVV.

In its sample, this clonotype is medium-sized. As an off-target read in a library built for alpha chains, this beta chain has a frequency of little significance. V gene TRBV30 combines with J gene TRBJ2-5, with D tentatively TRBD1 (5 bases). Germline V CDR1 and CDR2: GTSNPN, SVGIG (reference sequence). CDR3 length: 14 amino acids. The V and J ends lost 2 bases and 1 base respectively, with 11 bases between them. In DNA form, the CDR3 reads TGTGCCTGGAGTCATGGGGCTCTCCAAGAGACCCAGTACTTC. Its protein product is CAWSHGALQETQYF.

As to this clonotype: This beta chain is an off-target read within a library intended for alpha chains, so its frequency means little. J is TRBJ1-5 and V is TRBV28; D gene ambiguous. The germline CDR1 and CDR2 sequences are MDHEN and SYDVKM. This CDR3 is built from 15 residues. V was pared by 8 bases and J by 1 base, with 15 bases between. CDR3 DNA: TGTGCCAGCCTTCGGCCCCGGGGAAGCAATCAGCCCCAGCATTTT. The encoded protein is CASLRPRGSNQPQHF.

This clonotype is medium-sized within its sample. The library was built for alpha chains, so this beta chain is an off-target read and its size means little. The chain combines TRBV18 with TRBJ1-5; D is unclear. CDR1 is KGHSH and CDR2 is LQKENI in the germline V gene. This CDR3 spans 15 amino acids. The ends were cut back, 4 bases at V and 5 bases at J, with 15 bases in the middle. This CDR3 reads CASSLDEGAHQPQHF. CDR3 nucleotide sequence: TGTGCCAGCTCACTAGACGAGGGAGCGCATCAGCCCCAGCATTTT.

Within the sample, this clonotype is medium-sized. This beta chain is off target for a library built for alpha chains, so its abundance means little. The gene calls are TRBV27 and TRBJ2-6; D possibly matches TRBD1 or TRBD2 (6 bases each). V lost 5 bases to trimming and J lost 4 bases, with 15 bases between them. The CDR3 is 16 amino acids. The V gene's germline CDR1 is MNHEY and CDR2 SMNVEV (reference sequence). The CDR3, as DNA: TGTGCCAGCAGTCCGAGGGGGACTGTAGGGGCCAACGTCCTGACTTTC. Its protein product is CASSPRGTVGANVLTF. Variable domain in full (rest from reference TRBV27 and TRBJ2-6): EAQVTQNPRYLITVTGKKLTVTCSQNMNHEYMSWYRQDPGLGLRQIYYSMNVEVTDKGDVPEGYKVSRKEKRNFPLILESPSPNQTSLYFCASSPRGTVGANVLTFGAGSRLTVL.